A single T cell receptor (beta chain) is shown here with its context. The antigen is undetermined. Generated by immunoSEQ multiplex PCR, the TCRdb table keeps only in-frame clones and is missing some. This table holds approximately 74,000 clones, roughly 93% found once. The sample belongs to a study of OX40 agonist ivuxolimab in advanced cancers. Study as a whole: Head and neck, renal cell, melanoma or hepatocellular carcinoma were the cancers that dose-escalation patients had. Findings of the study overall: CD4+ and CD8+ blood T cells expanded clonally by week 6 at 0.1 to 3.0 mg/kg.

Baseline was the first blood sampling point, followed by cycle 4 day 1 and cycle 7 day 1. CDR1 and CDR2 (germline): KGHSH, LQKENI. This CDR3 is built from 16 residues. V was cut by 0 bases and J by 5 bases, with 14 bases left in between. This TCR derives from an adult with an advanced solid tumor such as melanoma, head and neck, liver or kidney cancer. This specimen was CD4+ or CD8+ T cells sorted from blood, taken in a trial of the OX40 agonist ivuxolimab. J is TRBJ1-5 and V is TRBV18; TRBD1 might be the D (6 bases). The CDR3 region is CASSPPQGLGDQPQHF. CDR3 nucleotides: TGTGCCAGCTCACCACCCCAGGGGCTAGGGGATCAGCCCCAGCATTTT.